The T cell receptor (beta chain) described here comes from a study of shared clonotypes between healthy human individuals. The CDR3 length is 15 residues. Germline V gene lookup returns CDR1 SGHTA and CDR2 FQGTGA. The trim removed 1 base at V and 1 base at J, leaving 0 bases unmatched. This clone was picked up one time. For unsorted samples, genomic DNA was extracted from around 88 million PBMCs. The unsorted PBMC sample used ten immunoSEQ deep assay plates. Some clones are missing from TCRdb's copy, which holds only in-frame ones; the method was immunoSEQ multiplex PCR. The repertoire holds 450,000 to 650,000 clones, around 80% seen once, with 12% in the top ten.

The specimen sequenced was PBMCs. V gene TRBV7-3 combines with J gene TRBJ2-2, with TRBD2 identical over 7 bases. This TCR was recovered from a woman in her 40s in good health. Some clones in this sample may be carry-over from other donors' samples. The CDR3 is CASSLIAGNTGELFF. The DNA of the CDR3 is TGTGCCAGCAGCTTAATAGCGGGGAACACCGGGGAGCTGTTTTTT.